These 8 T cell receptor beta chains originate from one sample sequenced in a study of T cells in Graves' hyperthyroidism and ophthalmopathy. RNA transcripts served as the template for amplifying TCR beta CDR3 regions. Carried out on the TCR CDR3, a first-round RT-PCR used the HTBI primer set. A single record per CDR3 protein comes from TCRdb applying MiXCR to the multiplex PCR reads. This table has about 160,000 distinct CDR3 sequences, about 9% appearing once. The specimen sequenced was blood. The receptors stem from a young woman with Graves' hyperthyroidism that later progressed to Graves' ophthalmopathy.

This clonotype came up many times. The J gene is TRBJ1-2, the V gene TRBV28; unclear D gene. V lost 6 bases and J lost 5, with 10 bases in between. The CDR3 runs 12 residues. Per the germline V gene, CDR1 is MDHEN and CDR2 is SYDVKM. CDR3 bases: TGTGCCAGCAGGGAAGGAGGGTATGGCTACACCTTC. Protein: CASREGGYGYTF.

This clonotype was found many times. The chain has TRBV18 and TRBJ1-2; tentative D call: TRBD1 (5 bases). Trimming pared 4 bases from V and 8 bases from J, leaving 14 bases between. This CDR3 has 13 residues. Germline CDR1 KGHSH, CDR2 LQKENI. CDR3 sequence reads: CASSLKTEGGYTF. The CDR3 bases are TGTGCCAGCTCACTAAAGACAGAGGGGGGCTACACCTTC.

This clonotype was counted ten times or more. J is TRBJ2-1 and V is TRBV2; D is undetermined. The CDR3 loop spans 13 amino acids. Germline V gene lookup returns CDR1 SNHLY and CDR2 FYNNEI. Trimming pared 6 bases from V and 4 bases from J, leaving 10 bases between. The CDR3 loop reads CASRVAGYNEQFF. In nucleotides, the CDR3 is TGTGCCAGCAGGGTAGCCGGATACAATGAGCAGTTCTTC.

This clonotype was counted many times. The gene calls are TRBV15 and TRBJ1-2; TRBD1 matches 7 bases. The CDR3 length is 15 residues. Trimming at V came to 5 bases and at J to 5 bases, leaving 11 bases not matched to a gene. The germline V gene encodes CDR1 LNHNV and CDR2 YYDKDF (reference sequence). The CDR3 DNA is TGTGCCACCAGCCAACGGACCCAGGGGGTATATGGCTACACCTTC. Translated: CATSQRTQGVYGYTF.

This clonotype was counted many times. The rearrangement joins TRBV19 to TRBJ1-5; the match to TRBD1 covers 11 bases. Germline V gives CDR1 LNHDA, CDR2 SQIVND (reference sequence). Trimming at V came to 5 bases and at J to 2 bases, leaving 11 bases not matched to a gene. The CDR3 is 18 residues long. This chain's CDR3 is CASSLRTGGAGGNQPQHF. For the CDR3, the DNA is TGTGCCAGTAGTCTACGGACAGGGGGCGCTGGGGGCAATCAGCCCCAGCATTTT.

This clonotype was seen more than once but under ten times. This chain uses TRBV4-1 with TRBJ1-2, with 9 bases fitting TRBD1. CDR3 length equals 15 residues. Germline CDR1 is MGHRA and CDR2 is YSYEKL. V lost 3 bases and J lost 4; bases outside the gene matches: 6. The CDR3 nucleotides read TGCGCCAGCAGCCACGGGACAGGGAGGTCCTATGGCTACACCTTC. Amino acid sequence: CASSHGTGRSYGYTF.

This clonotype came up a few times. The chain links TRBV5-1 to TRBJ1-4; TRBD1 might be the D (5 bases). The CDR3 covers 14 residues. Trimming removed 4 bases at V and 5 bases at J, with 12 bases between. CDR1 and CDR2 from the germline V gene are SGHRS and YFSETQ. The CDR3 sequence is CASSPGRTNEKLFF. The CDR3 DNA reads TGCGCCAGCAGCCCGGGACGGACCAATGAAAAACTGTTTTTT.

This clonotype was counted only a few times. The rearrangement links TRBV25-1 to TRBJ2-3; tentatively, D is TRBD1 or TRBD2 (5 bases each). The germline V and J ends were trimmed by 4 bases and 3 bases, with 20 bases remaining between them. The CDR3 has 17 residues. Per germline, CDR1 MGHDK and CDR2 SYGVNS. The CDR3 sequence: CASSGRGDQGITDTQYF. The CDR3 DNA reads TGTGCCAGCAGTGGTCGAGGGGATCAGGGAATAACAGATACGCAGTATTTT.